Detailed here is one TCR beta chain. These data are taken from a study of T cell changes during pregnancy in multiple sclerosis. Here immunoSEQ multiplex PCR was the method, and the copy in TCRdb shows in-frame clones only, minus some. The sample carries some 64,000 clones, about 92% recorded once. The CDR3 contains 15 residues. V was pared by 0 bases and J by 6 bases, with 11 bases between. Per the germline V gene, CDR1 is MRHNA and CDR2 is SNTAGT. Material: peripheral blood, obtained in the first trimester of pregnancy. The V call is TRBV6-4, the J call TRBJ2-2, with D possibly being TRBD2 (6 bases). The sequence came from a female donor with multiple sclerosis, enrolled in a pregnancy study. CDR3 residues: CASSDSGGTAGELFF. In DNA, the CDR3 is TGTGCCAGCAGTGACTCTGGGGGGACTGCCGGGGAGCTGTTTTTT.